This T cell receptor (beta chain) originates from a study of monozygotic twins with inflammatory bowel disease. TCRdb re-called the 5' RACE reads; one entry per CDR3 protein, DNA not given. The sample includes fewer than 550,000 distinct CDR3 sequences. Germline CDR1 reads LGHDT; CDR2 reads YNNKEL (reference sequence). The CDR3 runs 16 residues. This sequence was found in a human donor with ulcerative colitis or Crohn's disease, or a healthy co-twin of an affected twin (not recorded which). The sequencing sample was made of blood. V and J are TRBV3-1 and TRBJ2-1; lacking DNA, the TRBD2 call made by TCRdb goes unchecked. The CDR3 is CASSQGRESLYNEQFF.